The 30 T cell receptor beta chains presented below share a single source sample, sequenced in a study of cytomegalovirus exposure and HLA in healthy donors. A multiplex PCR was run with 60 Vbeta primers and 13 Jbeta primers. Generated by immunoSEQ multiplex PCR, the TCRdb table keeps only in-frame clones and is missing some. The data hold some 100,000 clones, with 70% to 85% observed a single time. The sequencing input was PBMCs. The receptors shown here come from a man between 18 and 35 years old in good health and CMV-seronegative.

V gene TRBV5-1 combines with J gene TRBJ2-1; 8 bases are shared with TRBD1. The CDR3 extends over 16 amino acids. Germline V gene lookup returns CDR1 SGHRS and CDR2 YFSETQ. Trimming cost V 0 bases and J 4 bases; bases outside gene matches: 6. CDR3 in amino acids: CASSLGTGTGYNEQFF. The DNA for the CDR3 is TGCGCCAGCAGCTTGGGCACCGGGACAGGTTACAATGAGCAGTTCTTC.

In the case of this clone: The junction does not match germline at one end; this may be a read error. The chain recombines TRBV7-7 with TRBJ1-1; D is unresolved. From germline, CDR1 is SSHAT and CDR2 FNYEAQ (reference sequence). This CDR3 has 13 residues. As DNA, the CDR3 is TGTGCTAGCAGCTTATCTGGGAGGACTGAAGCTTTCTTT. This codes for CASSLSGRTEAFF.

V usage is TRBV6-5 and J usage is TRBJ2-7; 7 bases match TRBD1. Germline V gives CDR1 MNHEY, CDR2 SVGAGI. The CDR3 runs 15 residues. The V segment lost 7 bases and the J segment 0 bases; nucleotides outside the gene matches: 9. CDR3 protein: CASTQGGLSSYEQYF. CDR3 sequence (DNA): TGTGCCAGCACTCAAGGGGGCCTGAGCTCCTACGAGCAGTACTTC.

This sequence joins TRBV6-5 and TRBJ2-7; 11 nucleotides line up with TRBD2. The CDR3 length is 14 residues. Trimming cost V 8 bases and J 6 bases; bases outside gene matches: 9. Per germline, CDR1 MNHEY and CDR2 SVGAGI. The DNA for the CDR3 is TGTGCCAGCCGGGTAGCGGGAGGGCCGGGCGAGCAGTACTTC. Residues: CASRVAGGPGEQYF.

The chain has TRBV6-5 and TRBJ1-5; a weak D match, TRBD1 (5 bases). Germline V gene sequence: CDR1 MNHEY, CDR2 SVGAGI. The CDR3 is made up of 12 amino acids. V lost 5 bases and J lost 16, with 18 bases in between. The CDR3 DNA reads as TGTGCCAGCAGTCAGGGAAAAGGGTACCAACATTTT. This translates into CASSQGKGYQHF.

This chain uses TRBV28 with TRBJ2-2; D gene unclear. The CDR3 spans 12 residues. V dropped 3 bases and J dropped 4 bases, with 3 bases sitting between them. Germline V gene lookup returns CDR1 MDHEN and CDR2 SYDVKM. CDR3 in DNA: TGTGCCAGCAGTTTCGGCACCGGGGAGCTGTTTTTT. Protein sequence: CASSFGTGELFF.

The genes are TRBV7-9 and TRBJ2-3; unclear D gene. In germline, CDR1 is SEHNR, CDR2 FQNEAQ (reference sequence). The germline V and J ends were trimmed by 4 bases and 4 bases, with 3 bases remaining between them. The CDR3 is made up of 11 amino acids. CDR3: CASSSADTQYF. The CDR3 DNA follows: TGTGCCAGCAGCTCCGCAGATACGCAGTATTTT.

The V call is TRBV30, the J call TRBJ1-1; D is perhaps TRBD1 (6 bases). V dropped 4 bases and J dropped 3 bases, with 18 bases sitting between them. CDR1 GTSNPN and CDR2 SVGIG come from the germline V gene (reference sequence). This CDR3 has 15 amino acids. The CDR3 is CAWTIGRGGYTEAFF. CDR3 in DNA: TGTGCCTGGACAATAGGACGGGGGGGCTACACTGAAGCTTTCTTT.

This clone was seen once. The chain uses TRBV5-1 and TRBJ2-3, with D hard to call. The V gene lost 0 bases and the J gene lost 4 bases, with 6 bases spanning the gap. This CDR3 contains 13 residues. Germline-derived CDR1 and CDR2 are SGHRS and YFSETQ. CDR3 protein: CASSLGDADTQYF. CDR3 nucleotide sequence: TGCGCCAGCAGCTTGGGAGATGCAGATACGCAGTATTTT.

The chain carries TRBV27 and TRBJ2-7; 8 nucleotides agree with TRBD1. The CDR3 spans 15 residues. The junction had 11 bases not matched to a gene; V was cut back by 1 base and J by 9 bases. Germline assignment: CDR1 MNHEY and CDR2 SMNVEV (reference sequence). For the CDR3, the DNA is TGTGCCAGCAGTTTATTAGCGACAGGGGCCGGGGGGCAGTACTTC. Its protein product is CASSLLATGAGGQYF.

The rearrangement links TRBV30 to TRBJ2-4; 8 bases align to TRBD1. Germline CDR1 reads GTSNPN; CDR2 reads SVGIG (reference sequence). The V and J ends lost 5 bases and 9 bases, in that order; junction bases with no gene match: 15. This CDR3 has 15 amino acids. CDR3 sequence (DNA): TGTGCCTGGGGGGCGGGGACAGGAGGTTTGGTCATTCAGTACTTC. It specifies CAWGAGTGGLVIQYF. The full variable domain, completed using reference TRBV30 and TRBJ2-4, is SQTIHQWPATLVQPVGSPLSLECTVEGTSNPNLYWYRQAAGRGLQLLFYSVGIGQISSEVPQNLSASRPQDRQFILSSKKLLLSDSGFYLCAWGAGTGGLVIQYFGAGTRLSVL.

The V gene is TRBV2, the J gene TRBJ2-5, with D uncertain. The CDR3 extends over 11 amino acids. In germline, CDR1 is SNHLY, CDR2 FYNNEI. Trimming cost V 1 base and J 12 bases, with 9 bases left between them. The CDR3 sequence is CASSEGLVEYF. CDR3 sequence (DNA): TGTGCCAGCAGTGAAGGGCTAGTCGAGTACTTC.

The rearrangement links TRBV25-1 to TRBJ2-7, with TRBD2 identical over 11 bases. CDR1 and CDR2 (germline): MGHDK, SYGVNS. This CDR3 contains 16 residues. Trimming took 5 bases from V and 0 from J; bases not matched to a gene: 6. The CDR3 reads CASSNRGTSGSYEQYF. The CDR3 DNA sequence: TGTGCCAGCAGTAACCGCGGGACTAGCGGCTCCTACGAGCAGTACTTC.

The chain has TRBV5-4 and TRBJ1-6; perhaps TRBD1 as D (6 bases). The germline CDR1 and CDR2 sequences are SGHNT and YYREEE (reference sequence). This CDR3 is 15 amino acids long. Trimming pared 0 bases from V and 7 bases from J, leaving 11 bases between. The DNA of the CDR3 is TGTGCCAGCAGCTTGGATGGCAGGGGCAATTCACCCCTCCACTTT. Amino acid sequence: CASSLDGRGNSPLHF.

This chain connects TRBV6-1 to TRBJ1-5; weak D call: TRBD1 (6 bases). The CDR3 consists of 13 residues. Germline V gene data show CDR1 as MNHNS and CDR2 as SASEGT. The germline V and J ends were trimmed by 7 bases and 5 bases, with 12 bases remaining between them. The CDR3 region is CASTGQRDQPQHF. The CDR3 coding sequence is TGTGCCAGCACTGGACAGAGGGATCAGCCCCAGCATTTT.

J is TRBJ2-2 and V is TRBV7-9, with no clear D. Germline assignment: CDR1 SEHNR and CDR2 FQNEAQ (reference sequence). The CDR3 runs to 13 residues. Trimming removed 2 bases from V and 5 bases from J, with 6 bases in between. CDR3 loop: CASSLSATGELFF. The CDR3 DNA follows: TGTGCCAGCAGCTTAAGCGCAACCGGGGAGCTGTTTTTT.

The chain employs TRBV6-6 and TRBJ2-6, with unresolved D. Germline V CDR1 and CDR2: MNHNY, SVGAGI (reference sequence). The CDR3 is 14 amino acids. The V end was cut by 0 bases, the J end by 4 bases, with 4 bases between. The CDR3 here is CASSYSRGANVLTF. The CDR3 bases are TGTGCCAGCAGTTACTCGCGGGGGGCCAACGTCCTGACTTTC.

V gene TRBV30 combines with J gene TRBJ1-5; 8 bases agree with TRBD1. Germline CDR1 and CDR2: GTSNPN and SVGIG (reference sequence). The CDR3 contains 14 residues. Trimming cost V 5 bases and J 4 bases; bases outside gene matches: 7. The CDR3 sequence is CAWGDRGWNQPQHF. The CDR3 region has the DNA TGTGCCTGGGGAGACAGGGGATGGAATCAGCCCCAGCATTTT.

V is TRBV6-1 and J is TRBJ1-2, with a weak D call TRBD1 (6 bases). The CDR3 loop spans 15 amino acids. Germline V CDR1 and CDR2: MNHNS, SASEGT. The germline V and J ends were trimmed by 4 bases and 0 bases, with 12 bases remaining between them. This chain's CDR3 is CASSGRTAPNYGYTF. The CDR3 nucleotides read TGTGCCAGCAGTGGGAGGACAGCCCCTAACTATGGCTACACCTTC.

This clone has more than one count but fewer than ten. The chain carries TRBV7-2 and TRBJ1-1, with D perhaps matching TRBD1 (6 bases). Germline-derived CDR1 and CDR2 are SGHTA and FQGNSA. The CDR3 has 13 amino acids. V gave up 5 bases and J gave up 6 bases, with 13 bases separating them. Here the CDR3 reads CASSPLWGPEAFF. Here the CDR3 DNA reads TGTGCCAGCAGCCCCTTATGGGGGCCTGAAGCTTTCTTT.

The rearrangement uses TRBV11-3 and TRBJ2-2; 8 bases fit TRBD2. The CDR3 has 17 residues. CDR1 and CDR2 (germline): SGHNT, YENEEA. Losses at the gene ends were 5 bases for V and 7 bases for J; bases not matched to a gene: 15. The CDR3 region has the DNA TGTGCCAGCAGCCCCGGGGGATTAGCGGGAAGTATCGGGGAGCTGTTTTTT. Translating gives CASSPGGLAGSIGELFF.

This sequence joins TRBV4-1 and TRBJ2-1; 10 bases fit TRBD2. The CDR3 length is 21 residues. CDR1 and CDR2 (germline): MGHRA, YSYEKL. V was pared by 3 bases and J by 8 bases, with 25 bases of the junction left unmatched. CDR3 bases: TGCGCCAGCAGCCAGGTTAATCGAATACCTGTAGCGGGAGGTTGGGCCTATGAGCAGTTCTTC. This encodes CASSQVNRIPVAGGWAYEQFF.

The rearrangement uses TRBV29-1 and TRBJ1-5, with D perhaps TRBD1 (6 bases). In germline, CDR1 is SQVTM, CDR2 ANQGSEA. CDR3 length: 13 amino acids. The V end was cut by 3 bases, the J end by 7 bases, with 13 bases between. The CDR3 coding sequence is TGCAGCGTTGAGCCAGGGGTGGGCCAGCCCCAGCATTTT. Translation: CSVEPGVGQPQHF.

This clone was seen once. The rearrangement links TRBV28 to TRBJ1-1; D gene ambiguous. The V gene's germline CDR1 is MDHEN and CDR2 SYDVKM. The CDR3 runs to 12 residues. Trimming cost V 5 bases and J 7 bases, with 11 bases left between them. The chain's CDR3 is CASSLAAVEAFF. The CDR3 DNA follows: TGTGCCAGCAGTCTAGCCGCAGTTGAAGCTTTCTTT. The whole variable domain, filled in from reference TRBV28 and TRBJ1-1, reads DVKVTQSSRYLVKRTGEKVFLECVQDMDHENMFWYRQDPGLGLRLIYFSYDVKMKEKGDIPEGYSVSREKKERFSLILESASTNQTSMYLCASSLAAVEAFFGQGTRLTVV.

The chain combines TRBV13 with TRBJ2-1; 8 bases agree with TRBD2. The CDR3 runs to 14 residues. Germline V gene sequence: CDR1 PRHDT, CDR2 FYEKMQ (reference sequence). J gave up 2 bases and V 8 bases, and 5 bases lay outside the gene matches. The CDR3 coding sequence is TGTGCCAGCGGAGCGGGAGTTCCCTACAATGAGCAGTTCTTC. This codes for CASGAGVPYNEQFF. The variable domain in full, completed from reference TRBV13 and TRBJ2-1, reads AAGVIQSPRHLIKEKRETATLKCYPIPRHDTVYWYQQGPGQDPQFLISFYEKMQSDKGSIPDRFSAQQFSDYHSELNMSSLELGDSALYFCASGAGVPYNEQFFGPGTRLTVL.

J is TRBJ2-5 and V is TRBV14; perhaps TRBD1 as D (6 bases). The ends were cut back, 4 bases at V and 3 bases at J, with 15 bases in the middle. This CDR3 is built from 15 residues. Germline V gene lookup returns CDR1 SGHDN and CDR2 FVKESK. The CDR3 DNA is TGTGCCAGCAGCCCAGATCGGACAGCCAAAGAGACCCAGTACTTC. Translating gives CASSPDRTAKETQYF.

CDR3 coding DNA: TGCGCCGGCGGGGCCGTGGGGGTATACGAGCAGTACTTC. Its protein is CAGGAVGVYEQYF. V usage is TRBV10-1 and J usage is TRBJ2-7; tentative D call: TRBD2 (6 bases). The V end lost 11 bases, the J end lost 4 bases, and 18 bases lay between the germline ends. This CDR3 region has 13 residues. Germline CDR1 reads WNHNN; CDR2 reads SYGVQD (reference sequence).

The V call is TRBV19, the J call TRBJ1-2; no clear D gene. The CDR3 is 14 amino acids. From germline, CDR1 is LNHDA and CDR2 SQIVND (reference sequence). The V end was cut by 8 bases, the J end by 2 bases, with 15 bases between. The CDR3 reads CASATVNHNYGYTF. The CDR3 region has the DNA TGTGCCAGTGCAACAGTAAACCACAACTATGGCTACACCTTC.

This clone was recorded once. V gene TRBV5-1 combines with J gene TRBJ2-1, with 13 nucleotides matching TRBD2. V lost 4 bases, J lost 7 bases, and 5 bases stayed unmatched. CDR1 SGHRS and CDR2 YFSETQ come from the germline V gene. The CDR3 sequence is 15 residues long. CDR3 residues: CASSRTSGRSNEQFF. CDR3 sequence (DNA): TGCGCCAGCAGCAGGACTAGCGGGAGAAGTAATGAGCAGTTCTTC. The complete variable domain, with remaining parts taken from reference TRBV5-1 and TRBJ2-1, reads KAGVTQTPRYLIKTRGQQVTLSCSPISGHRSVSWYQQTPGQGLQFLFEYFSETQRNKGNFPGRFSGRQFSNSRSEMNVSTLELGDSALYLCASSRTSGRSNEQFFGPGTRLTVL.

The chain has TRBV19 and TRBJ2-2, with a possible D match to TRBD2 (6 bases). The CDR3 has 14 residues. Germline V CDR1 and CDR2: LNHDA, SQIVND (reference sequence). The V and J ends lost 7 bases and 2 bases respectively, with 11 bases between them. The CDR3 DNA reads as TGTGCCAGTATGGAGGGGCCCAACACCGGGGAGCTGTTTTTT. It encodes CASMEGPNTGELFF.